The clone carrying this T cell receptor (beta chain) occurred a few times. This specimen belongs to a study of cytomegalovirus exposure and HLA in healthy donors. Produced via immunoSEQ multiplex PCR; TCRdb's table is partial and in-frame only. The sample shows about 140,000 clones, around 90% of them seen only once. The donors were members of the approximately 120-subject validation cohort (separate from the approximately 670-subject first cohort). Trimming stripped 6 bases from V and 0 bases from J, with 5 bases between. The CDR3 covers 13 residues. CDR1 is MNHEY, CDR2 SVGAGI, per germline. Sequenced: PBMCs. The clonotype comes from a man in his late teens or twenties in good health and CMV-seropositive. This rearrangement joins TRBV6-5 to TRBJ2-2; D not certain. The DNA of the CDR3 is TGTGCCAGCAGCCCAACGAACACCGGGGAGCTGTTTTTT. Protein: CASSPTNTGELFF.